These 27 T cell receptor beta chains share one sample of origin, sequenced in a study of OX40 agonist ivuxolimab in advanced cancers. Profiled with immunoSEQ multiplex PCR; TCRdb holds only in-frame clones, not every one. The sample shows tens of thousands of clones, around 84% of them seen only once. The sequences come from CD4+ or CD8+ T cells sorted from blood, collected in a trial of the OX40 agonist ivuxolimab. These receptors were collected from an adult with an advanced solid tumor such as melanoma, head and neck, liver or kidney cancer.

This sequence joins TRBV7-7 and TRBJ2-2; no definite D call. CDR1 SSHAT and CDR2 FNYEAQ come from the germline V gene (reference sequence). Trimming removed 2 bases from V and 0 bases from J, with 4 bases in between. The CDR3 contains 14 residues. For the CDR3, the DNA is TGTGCCAGCAGCTTAACTCCGAACACCGGGGAGCTGTTTTTT. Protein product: CASSLTPNTGELFF.

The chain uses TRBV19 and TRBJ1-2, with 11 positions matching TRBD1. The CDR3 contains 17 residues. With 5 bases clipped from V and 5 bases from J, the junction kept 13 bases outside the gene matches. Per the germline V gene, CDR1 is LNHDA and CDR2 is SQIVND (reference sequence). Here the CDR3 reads CASSARTGQGARYGYTF. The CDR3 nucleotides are TGTGCCAGTAGTGCCCGAACCGGACAGGGGGCGCGGTATGGCTACACCTTC. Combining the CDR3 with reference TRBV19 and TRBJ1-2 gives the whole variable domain DGGITQSPKYLFRKEGQNVTLSCEQNLNHDAMYWYRQDPGQGLRLIYYSQIVNDFQKGDIAEGYSVSREKKESFPLTVTSAQKNPTAFYLCASSARTGQGARYGYTFGSGTRLTVV.

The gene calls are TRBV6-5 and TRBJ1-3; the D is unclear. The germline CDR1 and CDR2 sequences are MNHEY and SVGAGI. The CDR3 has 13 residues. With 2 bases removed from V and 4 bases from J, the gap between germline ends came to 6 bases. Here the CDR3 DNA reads TGTGCCAGCAGTTACGGTGGGGGAAACACCATATATTTT. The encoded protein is CASSYGGGNTIYF.

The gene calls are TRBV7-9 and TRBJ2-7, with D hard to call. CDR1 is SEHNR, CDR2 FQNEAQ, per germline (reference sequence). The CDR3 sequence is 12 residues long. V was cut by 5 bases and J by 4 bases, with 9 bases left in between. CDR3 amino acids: CASSAAGYEQYF. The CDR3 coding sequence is TGTGCCAGCAGCGCCGCCGGTTACGAGCAGTACTTC.

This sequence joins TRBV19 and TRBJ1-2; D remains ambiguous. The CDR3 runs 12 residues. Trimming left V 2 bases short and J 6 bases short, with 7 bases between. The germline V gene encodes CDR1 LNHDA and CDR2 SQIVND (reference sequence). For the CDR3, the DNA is TGTGCCAGTAGTATACGGGGAGATGGCTACACCTTC. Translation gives CASSIRGDGYTF. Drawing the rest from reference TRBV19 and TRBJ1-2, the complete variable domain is DGGITQSPKYLFRKEGQNVTLSCEQNLNHDAMYWYRQDPGQGLRLIYYSQIVNDFQKGDIAEGYSVSREKKESFPLTVTSAQKNPTAFYLCASSIRGDGYTFGSGTRLTVV.

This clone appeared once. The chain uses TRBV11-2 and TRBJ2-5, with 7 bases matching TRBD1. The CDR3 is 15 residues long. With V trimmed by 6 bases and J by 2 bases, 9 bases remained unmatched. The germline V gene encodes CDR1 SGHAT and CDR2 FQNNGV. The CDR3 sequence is CASRFLQGKQETQYF. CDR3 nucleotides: TGTGCCAGCAGGTTCCTACAGGGGAAACAAGAGACCCAGTACTTC.

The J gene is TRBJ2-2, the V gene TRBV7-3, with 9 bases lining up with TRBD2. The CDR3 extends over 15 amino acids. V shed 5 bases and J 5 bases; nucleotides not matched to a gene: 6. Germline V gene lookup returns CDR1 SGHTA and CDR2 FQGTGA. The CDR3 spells CASSQLAGGTGELFF. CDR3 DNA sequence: TGTGCCAGCAGCCAACTAGCGGGCGGGACCGGGGAGCTGTTTTTT.

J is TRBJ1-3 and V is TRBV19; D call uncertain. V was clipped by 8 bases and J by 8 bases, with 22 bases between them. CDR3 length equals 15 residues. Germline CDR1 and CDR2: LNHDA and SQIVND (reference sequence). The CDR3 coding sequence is TGTGCCAGTGATGAGCCCGCGGGCGGCCAGGACACCATATATTTT. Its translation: CASDEPAGGQDTIYF.

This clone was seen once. CDR3 residues: CSAKRQEANTEAFF. CDR3 DNA: TGCAGCGCCAAACGACAGGAAGCGAACACTGAAGCTTTCTTT. The chain combines TRBV29-1 with TRBJ1-1, with a possible D match to TRBD1 (6 bases). CDR3 length: 14 residues. Germline V CDR1 and CDR2: SQVTM, ANQGSEA. V lost 7 bases, J lost 1 base, and 16 bases lay in between.

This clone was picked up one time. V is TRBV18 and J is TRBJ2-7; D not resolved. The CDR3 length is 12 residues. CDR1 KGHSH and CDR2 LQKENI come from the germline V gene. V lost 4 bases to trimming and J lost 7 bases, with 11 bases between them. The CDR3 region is CASSQRKGEQYF. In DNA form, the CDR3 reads TGTGCCAGCTCACAGAGAAAGGGTGAGCAGTACTTC.

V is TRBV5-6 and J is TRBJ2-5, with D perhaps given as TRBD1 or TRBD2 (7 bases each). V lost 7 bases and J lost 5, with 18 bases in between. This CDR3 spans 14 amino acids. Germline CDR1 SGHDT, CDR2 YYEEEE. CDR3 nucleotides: TGTGCCAGCTACCGTCGACAGGGAGGGGAGACCCAGTACTTC. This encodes CASYRRQGGETQYF.

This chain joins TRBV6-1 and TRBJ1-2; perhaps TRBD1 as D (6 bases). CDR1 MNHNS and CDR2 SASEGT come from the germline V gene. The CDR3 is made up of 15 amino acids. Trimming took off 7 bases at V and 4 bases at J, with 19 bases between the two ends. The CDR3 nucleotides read TGTGCCAGCACCAGGGGCCGATCCAATATCTATGGCTACACCTTC. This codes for CASTRGRSNIYGYTF.

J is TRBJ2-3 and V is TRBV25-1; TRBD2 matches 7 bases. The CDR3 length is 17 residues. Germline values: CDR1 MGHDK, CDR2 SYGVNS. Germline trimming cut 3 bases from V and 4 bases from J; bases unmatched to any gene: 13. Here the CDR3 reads CASSDRGVGTNPDTQYF. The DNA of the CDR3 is TGTGCCAGCAGTGACCGGGGGGTAGGGACTAACCCAGATACGCAGTATTTT.

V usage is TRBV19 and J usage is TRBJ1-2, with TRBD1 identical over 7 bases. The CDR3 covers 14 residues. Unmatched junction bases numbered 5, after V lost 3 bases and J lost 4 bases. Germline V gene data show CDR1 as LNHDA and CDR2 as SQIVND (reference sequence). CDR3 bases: TGTGCCAGTAGTATCGGGGACAGATTCTATGGCTACACCTTC. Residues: CASSIGDRFYGYTF.

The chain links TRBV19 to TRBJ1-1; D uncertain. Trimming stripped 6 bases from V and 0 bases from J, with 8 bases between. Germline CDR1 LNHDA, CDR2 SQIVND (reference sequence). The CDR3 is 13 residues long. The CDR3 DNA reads TGTGCCAGTAGGGAGGTTATGAACACTGAAGCTTTCTTT. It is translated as CASREVMNTEAFF.

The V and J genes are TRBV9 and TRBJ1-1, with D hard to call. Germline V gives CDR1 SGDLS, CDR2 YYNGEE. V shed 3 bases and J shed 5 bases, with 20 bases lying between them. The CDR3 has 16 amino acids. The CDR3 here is CASSAAGGNFRTEAFF. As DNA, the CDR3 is TGTGCCAGCAGCGCCGCGGGAGGCAACTTTCGGACTGAAGCTTTCTTT.

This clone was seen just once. In DNA form, the CDR3 reads TGCGCCAGCAGCCAAGAAGGGACAGGGTTGTATGGCTACACCTTC. Translating gives CASSQEGTGLYGYTF. The V call is TRBV4-1, the J call TRBJ1-2; 9 nucleotides line up with TRBD1. The CDR3 is 15 amino acids. V gave up 0 bases and J gave up 5 bases; unmatched junction bases: 4. Germline V gene lookup returns CDR1 MGHRA and CDR2 YSYEKL.

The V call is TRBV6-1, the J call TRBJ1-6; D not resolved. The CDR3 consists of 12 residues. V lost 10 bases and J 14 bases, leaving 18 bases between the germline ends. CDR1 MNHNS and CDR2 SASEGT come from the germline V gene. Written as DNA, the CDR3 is TGTGCCACCAAGCCCACGGGTCGGGCCCTCCACTTT. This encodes CATKPTGRALHF.

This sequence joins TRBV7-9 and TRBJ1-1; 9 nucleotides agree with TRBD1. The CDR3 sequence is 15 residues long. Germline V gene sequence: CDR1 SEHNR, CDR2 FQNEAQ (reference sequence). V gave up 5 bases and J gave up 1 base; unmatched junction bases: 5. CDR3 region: CASSMDRGTNTEAFF. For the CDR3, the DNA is TGTGCCAGCAGCATGGACAGGGGTACGAACACTGAAGCTTTCTTT.

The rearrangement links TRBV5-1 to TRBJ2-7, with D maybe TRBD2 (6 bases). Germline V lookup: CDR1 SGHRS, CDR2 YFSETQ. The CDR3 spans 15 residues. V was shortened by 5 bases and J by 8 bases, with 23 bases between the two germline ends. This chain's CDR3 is CASRSPGEGSGKQYF. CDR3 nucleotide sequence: TGCGCCAGCAGAAGCCCGGGAGAGGGATCGGGGAAGCAGTACTTC.

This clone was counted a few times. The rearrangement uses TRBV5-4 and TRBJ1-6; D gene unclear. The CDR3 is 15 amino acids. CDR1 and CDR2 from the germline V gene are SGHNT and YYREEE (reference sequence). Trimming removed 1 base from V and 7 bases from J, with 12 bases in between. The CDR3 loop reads CASSLYQGLNSPLHF. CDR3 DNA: TGTGCCAGCAGCTTGTATCAAGGGCTAAATTCACCCCTCCACTTT.

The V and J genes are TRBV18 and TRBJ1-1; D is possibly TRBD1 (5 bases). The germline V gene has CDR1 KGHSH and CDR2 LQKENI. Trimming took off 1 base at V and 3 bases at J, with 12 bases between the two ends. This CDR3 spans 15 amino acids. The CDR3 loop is CASSPLEGLHTEAFF. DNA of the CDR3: TGTGCCAGCTCACCACTTGAGGGGCTTCACACTGAAGCTTTCTTT. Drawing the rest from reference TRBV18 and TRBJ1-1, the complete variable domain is NAGVMQNPRHLVRRRGQEARLRCSPMKGHSHVYWYRQLPEEGLKFMVYLQKENIIDESGMPKERFSAEFPKEGPSILRIQQVVRGDSAAYFCASSPLEGLHTEAFFGQGTRLTVV.

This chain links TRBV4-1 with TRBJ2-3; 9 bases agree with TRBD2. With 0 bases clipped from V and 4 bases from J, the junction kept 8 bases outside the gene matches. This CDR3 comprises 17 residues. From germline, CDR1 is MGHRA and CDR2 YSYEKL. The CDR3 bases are TGCGCCAGCAGCCAAGATCTTGGCGGGGGGGCCGCAGATACGCAGTATTTT. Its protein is CASSQDLGGGAADTQYF.

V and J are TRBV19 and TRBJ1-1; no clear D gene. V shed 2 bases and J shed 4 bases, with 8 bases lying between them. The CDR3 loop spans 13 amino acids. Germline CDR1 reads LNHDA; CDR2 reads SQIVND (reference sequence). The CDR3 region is CASSIWESTEAFF. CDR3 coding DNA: TGTGCCAGTAGTATATGGGAGAGCACTGAAGCTTTCTTT.

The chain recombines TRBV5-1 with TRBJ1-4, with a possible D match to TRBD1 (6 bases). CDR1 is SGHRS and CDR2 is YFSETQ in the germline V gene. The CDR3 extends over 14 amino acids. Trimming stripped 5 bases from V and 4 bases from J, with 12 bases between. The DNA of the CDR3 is TGCGCCAGCAGTGTAGGGGGTTTTAATGAAAAACTGTTTTTT. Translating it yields CASSVGGFNEKLFF.

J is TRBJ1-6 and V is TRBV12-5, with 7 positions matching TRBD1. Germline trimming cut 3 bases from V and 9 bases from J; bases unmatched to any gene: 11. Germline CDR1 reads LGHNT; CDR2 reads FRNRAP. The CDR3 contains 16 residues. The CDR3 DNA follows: TGTGCTAGTGGTTTTGGGGGGAACAGGGGTGGTTCACCCCTCCACTTT. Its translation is CASGFGGNRGGSPLHF.

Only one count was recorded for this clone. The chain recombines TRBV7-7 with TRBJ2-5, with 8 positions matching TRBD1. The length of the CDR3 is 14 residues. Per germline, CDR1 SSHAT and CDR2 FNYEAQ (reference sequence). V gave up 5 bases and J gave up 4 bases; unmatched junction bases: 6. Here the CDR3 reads CASSKTGDGETQYF. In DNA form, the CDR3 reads TGTGCCAGCAGCAAGACAGGGGACGGAGAGACCCAGTACTTC.